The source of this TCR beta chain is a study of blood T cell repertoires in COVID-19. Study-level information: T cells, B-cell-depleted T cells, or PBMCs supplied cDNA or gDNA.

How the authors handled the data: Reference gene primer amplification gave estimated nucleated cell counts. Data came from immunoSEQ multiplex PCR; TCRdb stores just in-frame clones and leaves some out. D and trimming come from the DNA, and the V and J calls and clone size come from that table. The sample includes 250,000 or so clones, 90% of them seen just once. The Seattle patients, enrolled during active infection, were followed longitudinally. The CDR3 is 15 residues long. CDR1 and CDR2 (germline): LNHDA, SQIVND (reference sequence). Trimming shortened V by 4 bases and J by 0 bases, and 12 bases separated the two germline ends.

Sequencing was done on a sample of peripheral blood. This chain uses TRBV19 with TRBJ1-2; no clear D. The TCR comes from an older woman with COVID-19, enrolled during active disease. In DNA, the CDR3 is TGTGCCAGTAGTACTCAGGACGGGACTAACTATGGCTACACCTTC. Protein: CASSTQDGTNYGYTF.